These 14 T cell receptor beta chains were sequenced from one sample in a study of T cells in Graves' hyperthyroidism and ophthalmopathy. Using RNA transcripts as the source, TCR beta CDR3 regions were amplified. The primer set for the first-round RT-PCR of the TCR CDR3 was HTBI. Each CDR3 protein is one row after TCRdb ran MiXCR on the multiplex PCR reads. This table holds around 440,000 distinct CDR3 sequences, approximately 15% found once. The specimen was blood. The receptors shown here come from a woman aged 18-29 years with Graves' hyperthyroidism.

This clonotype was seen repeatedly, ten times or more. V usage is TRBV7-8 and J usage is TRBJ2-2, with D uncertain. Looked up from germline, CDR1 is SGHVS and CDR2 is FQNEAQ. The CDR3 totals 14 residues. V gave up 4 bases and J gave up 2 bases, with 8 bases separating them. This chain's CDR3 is CASSSRHNTGELFF. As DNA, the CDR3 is TGTGCCAGCAGCTCCAGACACAACACCGGGGAGCTGTTTTTT.

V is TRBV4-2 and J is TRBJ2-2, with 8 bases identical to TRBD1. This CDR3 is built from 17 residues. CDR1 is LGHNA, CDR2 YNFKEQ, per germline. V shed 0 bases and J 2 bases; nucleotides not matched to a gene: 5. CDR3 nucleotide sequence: TGTGCCAGCAGCCAAGATAGCCAGGGGGCAAACACCGGGGAGCTGTTTTTT. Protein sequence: CASSQDSQGANTGELFF.

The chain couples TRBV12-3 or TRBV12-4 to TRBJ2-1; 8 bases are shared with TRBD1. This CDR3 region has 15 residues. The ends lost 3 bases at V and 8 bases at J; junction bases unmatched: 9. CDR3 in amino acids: CASSFLRGPLYEQFF. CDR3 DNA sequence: TGTGCCAGCAGTTTTCTCAGGGGGCCTTTGTATGAGCAGTTCTTC.

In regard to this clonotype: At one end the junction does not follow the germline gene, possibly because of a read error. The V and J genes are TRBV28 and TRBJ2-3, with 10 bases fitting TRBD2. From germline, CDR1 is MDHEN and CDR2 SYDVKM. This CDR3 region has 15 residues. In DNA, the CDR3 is TGTGCCAACAGTTCCACTAGCGGGATCACAGATACGCAGTATTTT. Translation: CANSSTSGITDTQYF.

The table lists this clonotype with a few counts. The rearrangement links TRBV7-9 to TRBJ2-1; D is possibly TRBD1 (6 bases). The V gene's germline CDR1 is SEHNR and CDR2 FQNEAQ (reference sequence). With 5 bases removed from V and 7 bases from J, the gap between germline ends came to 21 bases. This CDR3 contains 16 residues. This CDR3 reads CASSRQNYRAGNEQFF. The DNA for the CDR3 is TGTGCCAGCAGCCGACAGAATTACAGGGCCGGGAATGAGCAGTTCTTC.

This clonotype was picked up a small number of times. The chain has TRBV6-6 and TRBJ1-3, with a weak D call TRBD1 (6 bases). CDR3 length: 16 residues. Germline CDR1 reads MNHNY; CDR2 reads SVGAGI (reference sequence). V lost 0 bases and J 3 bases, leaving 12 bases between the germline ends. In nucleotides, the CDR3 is TGTGCCAGCAGTTACTCGTCAACAGGGTATGGAAACACCATATATTTT. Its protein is CASSYSSTGYGNTIYF.

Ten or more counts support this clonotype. DNA of the CDR3: TGTGCCAGCAGCCGGACAGAGAGGCCCTACAATGAGCAGTTCTTC. It translates to CASSRTERPYNEQFF. This chain connects TRBV7-9 to TRBJ2-1; D may be TRBD1 (6 bases). The CDR3 is 15 residues long. From germline, CDR1 is SEHNR and CDR2 FQNEAQ (reference sequence). V was pared by 5 bases and J by 2 bases, with 13 bases between.

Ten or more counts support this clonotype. The CDR3 sequence is CASSPYGGNTIYF. As DNA, the CDR3 is TGTGCCAGCAGTCCCTACGGTGGAAACACCATATATTTT. This rearrangement joins TRBV12-3 or TRBV12-4 to TRBJ1-3; no clear D. Trimming cost V 5 bases and J 3 bases, with 8 bases left between them. This CDR3 has 13 amino acids.

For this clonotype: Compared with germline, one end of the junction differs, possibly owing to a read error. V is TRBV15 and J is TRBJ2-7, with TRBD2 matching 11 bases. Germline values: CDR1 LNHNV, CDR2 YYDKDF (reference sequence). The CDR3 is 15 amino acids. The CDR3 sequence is CATGRVLAGGREQYF. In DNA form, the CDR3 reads TGTGCCACCGGCAGAGTTTTAGCGGGAGGGCGGGAGCAGTACTTC. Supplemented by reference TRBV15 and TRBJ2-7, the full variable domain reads DAMVIQNPRYQVTQFGKPVTLSCSQTLNHNVMYWYQQKSSQAPKLLFHYYDKDFNNEADTPDNFQSRRPNTSFCFLDIRSPGLGDTAMYLCATGRVLAGGREQYFGPGTRLTVT.

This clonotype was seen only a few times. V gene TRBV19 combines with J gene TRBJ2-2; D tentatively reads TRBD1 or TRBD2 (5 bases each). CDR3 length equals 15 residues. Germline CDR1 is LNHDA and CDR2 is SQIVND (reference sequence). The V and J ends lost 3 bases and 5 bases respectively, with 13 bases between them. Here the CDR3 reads CASSIFAWGTGELFF. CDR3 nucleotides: TGTGCCAGTAGTATTTTCGCGTGGGGGACCGGGGAGCTGTTTTTT.

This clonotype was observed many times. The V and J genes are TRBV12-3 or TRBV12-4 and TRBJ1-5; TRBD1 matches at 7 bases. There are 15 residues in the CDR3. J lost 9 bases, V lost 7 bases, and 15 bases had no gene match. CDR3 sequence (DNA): TGTGCCAGCACTCCCGGGACAGTCGTCAATGGGCCCCAGCATTTT. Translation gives CASTPGTVVNGPQHF.

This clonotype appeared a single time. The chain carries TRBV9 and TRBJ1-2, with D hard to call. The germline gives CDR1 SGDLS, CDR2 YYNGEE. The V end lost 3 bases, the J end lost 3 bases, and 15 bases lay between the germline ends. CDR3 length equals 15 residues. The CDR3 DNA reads TGTGCCAGCAGCGCCCACCGGCCCGGGGACTATGGCTACACCTTC. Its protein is CASSAHRPGDYGYTF.

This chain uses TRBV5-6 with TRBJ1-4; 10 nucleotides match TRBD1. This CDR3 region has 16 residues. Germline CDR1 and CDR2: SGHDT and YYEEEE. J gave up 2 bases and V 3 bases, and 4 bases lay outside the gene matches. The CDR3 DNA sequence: TGTGCCAGCAGCTCCGGGACAGGGGACACTAATGAAAAACTGTTTTTT. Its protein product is CASSSGTGDTNEKLFF.

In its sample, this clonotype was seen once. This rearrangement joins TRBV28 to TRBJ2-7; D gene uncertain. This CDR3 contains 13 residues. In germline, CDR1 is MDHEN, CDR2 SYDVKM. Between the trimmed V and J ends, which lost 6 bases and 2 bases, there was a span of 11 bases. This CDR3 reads CASSPVVPYEQYF. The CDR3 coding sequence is TGTGCCAGCAGCCCCGTAGTTCCCTACGAGCAGTACTTC.